These 9 T cell receptor beta chains originate from one sample sequenced in a study of blood T cell repertoires in COVID-19. The assay was immunoSEQ multiplex PCR, and TCRdb's table has in-frame clones only and misses some. The top ten clones hold 3% of a sample with about 370,000 clones, roughly 90% of them seen once. Sequenced sample: peripheral blood. The origin of the receptors is a woman aged 30 to 39 with COVID-19, enrolled during active disease.

This clone was observed a single time. This rearrangement joins TRBV7-9 to TRBJ2-2; D remains unclear. The V and J ends lost 5 bases and 0 bases respectively, with 7 bases between them. The length of the CDR3 is 14 residues. The V gene's germline CDR1 is SEHNR and CDR2 FQNEAQ (reference sequence). CDR3 protein: CASSATANTGELFF. CDR3 bases: TGTGCCAGCAGCGCTACCGCGAACACCGGGGAGCTGTTTTTT.

The chain uses TRBV19 and TRBJ2-7; 7 bases line up with TRBD1. J was trimmed by 1 base and V by 8 bases; bases with no gene match: 5. The CDR3 loop spans 13 amino acids. In germline, CDR1 is LNHDA, CDR2 SQIVND (reference sequence). The CDR3 is CASENRGSYEQYF. CDR3 coding DNA: TGTGCCAGTGAGAACAGGGGTTCCTACGAGCAGTACTTC.

V is TRBV5-4 and J is TRBJ1-1; the D gene is possibly TRBD1 (6 bases). V was cut by 4 bases and J by 10 bases, with 17 bases left in between. CDR3 length equals 13 residues. Germline lookup yields CDR1 SGHNT and CDR2 YYREEE (reference sequence). The CDR3 sequence is CASSQITDRVAFF. In nucleotides, the CDR3 is TGTGCCAGCAGCCAAATCACGGACAGAGTAGCTTTCTTT. Complete variable domain (other parts from reference TRBV5-4 and TRBJ1-1): ETGVTQSPTHLIKTRGQQVTLRCSSQSGHNTVSWYQQALGQGPQFIFQYYREEENGRGNFPPRFSGLQFPNYSSELNVNALELDDSALYLCASSQITDRVAFFGQGTRLTVV.

This clone has more than one count but fewer than ten. The chain joins TRBV7-2 to TRBJ2-5; TRBD2 matches 9 bases. V dropped 5 bases and J dropped 5; count of bases not matched to a gene: 6. The CDR3 sequence is 14 residues long. CDR1 is SGHTA, CDR2 FQGNSA, per germline. CDR3 amino acids: CASSATSGRETQYF. The CDR3 DNA is TGTGCCAGCAGCGCCACTAGCGGGCGTGAGACCCAGTACTTC.

This clone appeared a few times. The chain combines TRBV10-1 with TRBJ1-5, with 7 positions matching TRBD1. The CDR3 spans 14 residues. V shed 6 bases and J 4 bases; nucleotides not matched to a gene: 6. CDR1 and CDR2 (germline): WNHNN, SYGVQD (reference sequence). The CDR3 sequence is CASSAGGRNQPQHF. The CDR3 coding sequence is TGCGCCAGCAGCGCAGGGGGAAGGAATCAGCCCCAGCATTTT.

V gene TRBV5-1 combines with J gene TRBJ2-3; the D gene is possibly TRBD2 (6 bases). This CDR3 is built from 15 residues. The V gene lost 0 bases and the J gene lost 6 bases, with 14 bases spanning the gap. Germline-derived CDR1 and CDR2 are SGHRS and YFSETQ. This CDR3 reads CASSLASPSGDTQYF. CDR3 DNA: TGCGCCAGCAGCTTGGCCTCCCCCAGCGGGGATACGCAGTATTTT. The complete variable domain, with remaining parts taken from reference TRBV5-1 and TRBJ2-3, reads KAGVTQTPRYLIKTRGQQVTLSCSPISGHRSVSWYQQTPGQGLQFLFEYFSETQRNKGNFPGRFSGRQFSNSRSEMNVSTLELGDSALYLCASSLASPSGDTQYFGPGTRLTVL.

The chain uses TRBV19 and TRBJ2-1; 11 nucleotides align to TRBD1. V dropped 6 bases and J dropped 6; count of bases not matched to a gene: 7. The CDR3 has 15 amino acids. The V gene's germline CDR1 is LNHDA and CDR2 SQIVND (reference sequence). The CDR3 DNA follows: TGTGCCAGTAGCTTCGGGACAGGGGGTTTCAATGAGCAGTTCTTC. Amino acids: CASSFGTGGFNEQFF.

This clone was recorded once. J is TRBJ2-3 and V is TRBV5-4; the D is unclear. The CDR3 covers 12 residues. V lost 4 bases and J 7 bases, leaving 10 bases between the germline ends. CDR1 SGHNT and CDR2 YYREEE come from the germline V gene (reference sequence). The CDR3 is CASSRGVNTQYF. The CDR3 bases are TGTGCCAGCAGCCGAGGAGTAAATACGCAGTATTTT.

The genes are TRBV27 and TRBJ2-1; TRBD2 matches 7 bases. Unmatched junction bases numbered 15, after V lost 4 bases and J lost 6 bases. The CDR3 length is 17 residues. The V gene's germline CDR1 is MNHEY and CDR2 SMNVEV (reference sequence). The DNA of the CDR3 is TGTGCCAGCAGTTCACCCCGAGCGGGGCAGAAAGCCAATGAGCAGTTCTTC. Translating it yields CASSSPRAGQKANEQFF.